The 26 T cell receptor beta chains reported below all come from one sample, sequenced in a study of T cell repertoires in cytomegalovirus infection. Their recognized antigens are unknown. Each CDR3 protein is one row after TCRdb ran MiXCR on the reads. This sample yields approximately 270,000 distinct CDR3 sequences, of which less than 25% are seen a single time; under 25% belongs to the top ten. Here the sequenced sample was cultured PBMCs, taken from culture after CMV antigen stimulation. These receptors were taken from a human donor in good health (CMV status not recorded). Some clones in this sample may be carry-over from other donors' samples.

This clonotype was picked up one time. The chain links TRBV20-1 to TRBJ2-2, with TRBD2 matching 10 bases. The ends lost 0 bases at V and 3 bases at J; junction bases unmatched: 7. This CDR3 spans 17 amino acids. Germline V gene sequence: CDR1 DFQATT, CDR2 SNEGSKA (reference sequence). Here the CDR3 reads CSARDLASGSHTGELFF. The DNA for the CDR3 is TGCAGTGCTAGAGATCTGGCTAGCGGGAGTCACACCGGGGAGCTGTTTTTT.

CDR3 sequence reads: CASSELGRSTEAFF. The CDR3 nucleotides are TGTGCCAGCAGTGAATTGGGGAGGAGCACTGAAGCTTTCTTT. The chain carries TRBV25-1 and TRBJ1-1; D is unclear. Germline-derived CDR1 and CDR2 are MGHDK and SYGVNS. The CDR3 spans 14 residues. Trimming removed 1 base from V and 4 bases from J, with 10 bases in between.

The chain carries TRBV4-3 and TRBJ1-1; D perhaps matches TRBD1 (5 bases). CDR1 and CDR2 from the germline V gene are LGHNA and YSLEER. CDR3 length: 15 residues. V lost 0 bases and J lost 7, with 15 bases in between. CDR3 in amino acids: CASSQDSGRALEAFF. In DNA, the CDR3 is TGCGCCAGCAGCCAAGACTCGGGCAGGGCGCTTGAAGCTTTCTTT.

In this sample, this clonotype turned up many times. The CDR3 reads CATSGGYNEQFF. CDR3 DNA sequence: TGTGCCACCTCGGGGGGATACAATGAGCAGTTCTTC. The V call is TRBV24-1, the J call TRBJ2-1; 7 nucleotides align to TRBD2. V dropped 9 bases and J dropped 4; count of bases not matched to a gene: 2. Germline CDR1 KGHDR, CDR2 SFDVKD. There are 12 residues in the CDR3.

This clonotype was counted many times. V and J are TRBV7-2 and TRBJ1-5; the D gene is possibly TRBD1 (5 bases). Germline V gives CDR1 SGHTA, CDR2 FQGNSA. Trimming stripped 4 bases from V and 3 bases from J, with 13 bases between. The CDR3 totals 15 residues. The CDR3 protein is CASSSFSGDNQPQHF. The DNA for the CDR3 is TGTGCCAGCAGCTCATTCTCGGGGGACAATCAGCCCCAGCATTTT.

The chain is built from TRBV20-1 and TRBJ1-1, with 9 bases aligning to TRBD1. V shed 0 bases and J 0 bases; nucleotides not matched to a gene: 5. The CDR3 is 16 amino acids. CDR1 and CDR2 (germline): DFQATT, SNEGSKA (reference sequence). The CDR3 DNA reads as TGCAGTGCTAGAGATATCGGGACAGGGTTGAACACTGAAGCTTTCTTT. Its protein is CSARDIGTGLNTEAFF.

Only a few counts were recorded for this clonotype. Here the CDR3 DNA reads TGTGCTAGTGGTACCAGGGGGCATAGCTCCTACAATGAGCAGTTCTTC. Translation: CASGTRGHSSYNEQFF. The V and J genes are TRBV12-5 and TRBJ2-1, with 8 positions matching TRBD1. There are 16 residues in the CDR3. Germline V gene sequence: CDR1 LGHNT, CDR2 FRNRAP. The ends lost 5 bases at V and 0 bases at J; junction bases unmatched: 6.

The genes are TRBV6-2 or TRBV6-3 and TRBJ2-7; no reliable D call. Germline CDR1 is MNHEY and CDR2 is SVGEGT. CDR3 size: 13 residues. V was cut by 2 bases and J by 3 bases, with 8 bases left in between. CDR3 bases: TGTGCCAGCAGTTACGGAAGACGCTACGAGCAGTACTTC. It codes for CASSYGRRYEQYF.

The rearrangement uses TRBV12-3 or TRBV12-4 and TRBJ2-2; possibly TRBD2 for D (6 bases). With 6 bases removed from V and 6 bases from J, the gap between germline ends came to 17 bases. This CDR3 comprises 15 residues. CDR3 nucleotide sequence: TGTGCCAGCAGCCCGGGACTCACACTGCCCGGGGAGCTGTTTTTT. It codes for CASSPGLTLPGELFF.

This clonotype appeared many times. The chain links TRBV27 to TRBJ2-2, with TRBD2 matching 9 bases. The V gene's germline CDR1 is MNHEY and CDR2 SMNVEV (reference sequence). The CDR3 has 17 residues. Trimming at V came to 4 bases and at J to 6 bases, leaving 12 bases not matched to a gene. CDR3 protein: CASSSPTSGGVPGELFF. CDR3 nucleotide sequence: TGTGCCAGCAGTTCCCCGACTAGCGGAGGGGTCCCCGGGGAGCTGTTTTTT.

This clonotype has only a few counts. The chain uses TRBV4-1 and TRBJ2-3; D gene uncertain. This CDR3 is 16 amino acids long. The V and J ends lost 0 bases and 8 bases respectively, with 18 bases between them. Germline CDR1 MGHRA, CDR2 YSYEKL. The DNA of the CDR3 is TGCGCCAGCAGCCAAGAGAGGACCCCTTTAAGTAGTACGCAGTATTTT. This sequence encodes CASSQERTPLSSTQYF.

About this clonotype: The junction shows a germline mismatch at one end, possibly a read error. The gene calls are TRBV4-1 and TRBJ1-3; D may be TRBD1 (5 bases). The CDR3 is 15 amino acids. The germline gives CDR1 MGHRA, CDR2 YSYEKL. CDR3 DNA sequence: TGTGCCAGCAGCCAAGAGCCAGGGTCGGGAAACACCATATATTTT. Its protein product is CASSQEPGSGNTIYF.

This clonotype was recorded a few times. The chain is built from TRBV7-9 and TRBJ2-5; D is possibly TRBD1 or TRBD2 (5 bases each). The CDR3 loop spans 14 amino acids. V was trimmed by 5 bases and J by 5 bases, leaving 15 bases between them. CDR1 SEHNR and CDR2 FQNEAQ come from the germline V gene (reference sequence). The DNA of the CDR3 is TGTGCCAGCAGCAATCCGGGACCCAGGGAGACCCAGTACTTC. This translates into CASSNPGPRETQYF.

The sample holds a few counts of this clonotype. The gene calls are TRBV29-1 and TRBJ2-7; D is ambiguous. From germline, CDR1 is SQVTM and CDR2 ANQGSEA. Trimming removed 5 bases at V and 0 bases at J, with 11 bases between. This CDR3 has 13 amino acids. Written as DNA, the CDR3 is TGCAGCGTTACTTACGACCTCTCCTACGAGCAGTACTTC. Translated: CSVTYDLSYEQYF.

This clonotype came up many times. CDR3 loop: CASGGPPGAYEQYV. CDR3 DNA: TGTGCCAGCGGGGGTCCGCCCGGGGCCTACGAGCAGTACGTC. This chain links TRBV2 with TRBJ2-7; tentatively, D is TRBD1 or TRBD2 (5 bases each). Germline CDR1 SNHLY, CDR2 FYNNEI. This CDR3 is 14 amino acids long. Trimming stripped 8 bases from V and 2 bases from J, with 16 bases between.

This clonotype was observed many times. The chain couples TRBV12-3 or TRBV12-4 to TRBJ2-3; 12 positions agree with TRBD2. Germline trimming cut 6 bases from V and 2 bases from J; bases unmatched to any gene: 12. CDR3 length: 18 residues. The CDR3 sequence is CASSRRVLAGGPTDTQYF. Here the CDR3 DNA reads TGTGCCAGCAGCCGCCGCGTGCTAGCGGGGGGGCCCACAGATACGCAGTATTTT.

The chain has TRBV6-5 and TRBJ1-1, with a weak D call TRBD1 (6 bases). The germline V gene encodes CDR1 MNHEY and CDR2 SVGAGI. The CDR3 is made up of 12 amino acids. The V end was cut by 11 bases, the J end by 7 bases, with 17 bases between. The CDR3 loop reads CAAQGITGEAFF. In DNA, the CDR3 is TGTGCCGCGCAGGGGATTACCGGTGAAGCTTTCTTT.

This clonotype has a handful of counts. The chain employs TRBV7-2 and TRBJ2-7; 8 bases align to TRBD2. V was pared by 1 base and J by 7 bases, with 9 bases of the junction left unmatched. The CDR3 length is 15 residues. Germline lookup yields CDR1 SGHTA and CDR2 FQGNSA. CDR3 region: CASSLGIAGGREQYF. Written as DNA, the CDR3 is TGTGCCAGCAGCTTAGGAATCGCGGGAGGTCGGGAGCAGTACTTC.

There are a few counts of this clonotype. The V call is TRBV19, the J call TRBJ1-1; 9 bases match TRBD1. J lost 5 bases, V lost 7 bases, and 5 bases had no gene match. CDR3 size: 13 residues. Per germline, CDR1 LNHDA and CDR2 SQIVND (reference sequence). The CDR3 region has the DNA TGTGCCAGTACTGGGACAGGGTCGACTGAAGCTTTCTTT. This codes for CASTGTGSTEAFF.

This chain links TRBV4-3 with TRBJ2-7; 14 bases agree with TRBD2. V lost 0 bases to trimming and J lost 4 bases; unmatched junction nucleotides: 11. Per germline, CDR1 LGHNA and CDR2 YSLEER. The CDR3 totals 19 residues. The CDR3 here is CASSQDLRRLAGGKYEQYF. CDR3 nucleotide sequence: TGCGCCAGCAGCCAAGATCTTAGGAGACTAGCGGGAGGGAAGTACGAGCAGTACTTC.

This clonotype was seen a handful of times. The chain has TRBV4-3 and TRBJ2-1; D possibly corresponds to TRBD1 (6 bases). CDR3 length: 15 residues. The V end lost 1 base, the J end lost 6 bases, and 13 bases lay between the germline ends. The germline V gene encodes CDR1 LGHNA and CDR2 YSLEER. CDR3 sequence: CASSQVTGKGNEQFF. In DNA form, the CDR3 reads TGCGCCAGCAGCCAAGTCACAGGGAAAGGCAATGAGCAGTTCTTC.

The gene calls are TRBV6-2 or TRBV6-3 and TRBJ2-4; the D gene could be TRBD1 or TRBD2 (5 bases each). Germline values: CDR1 MNHEY, CDR2 SVGEGT. The CDR3 is 17 residues long. Trimming took 0 bases from V and 4 from J, leaving 16 bases between them. Here the CDR3 DNA reads TGTGCCAGCAGTTACTCGATAAGGGGAGCCCGAAAAAACATTCAGTACTTC. Its protein is CASSYSIRGARKNIQYF.

This clonotype was seen more than once but under ten times. The chain recombines TRBV18 with TRBJ1-1, with 7 bases fitting TRBD1. Germline V gives CDR1 KGHSH, CDR2 LQKENI. The CDR3 length is 16 residues. The V gene end was trimmed by 3 bases and the J gene end by 4 bases; junction bases not matched to a gene: 11. CDR3: CASSPSIRGRTTEAFF. The DNA of the CDR3 is TGTGCCAGCTCACCGTCGATCAGGGGGAGGACCACTGAAGCTTTCTTT. The variable domain in full, completed from reference TRBV18 and TRBJ1-1, reads NAGVMQNPRHLVRRRGQEARLRCSPMKGHSHVYWYRQLPEEGLKFMVYLQKENIIDESGMPKERFSAEFPKEGPSILRIQQVVRGDSAAYFCASSPSIRGRTTEAFFGQGTRLTVV.

The chain recombines TRBV4-1 with TRBJ2-2; tentative D call: TRBD1 (5 bases). V was clipped by 0 bases and J by 4 bases, with 15 bases between them. This CDR3 is 17 amino acids long. Germline values: CDR1 MGHRA, CDR2 YSYEKL. CDR3: CASSQDPQGRSTGELFF. The CDR3 DNA reads as TGCGCCAGCAGCCAAGATCCCCAGGGAAGGAGCACCGGGGAGCTGTTTTTT.

The sample holds many counts of this clonotype. The chain is built from TRBV12-3 or TRBV12-4 and TRBJ1-2; D possibly corresponds to TRBD1 (6 bases). Trimming stripped 6 bases from V and 6 bases from J, with 11 bases between. The CDR3 is 12 residues long. CDR3 in DNA: TGTGCCAGCAGGCCGAACAGGGATGGCTACACCTTC. Translated, it gives CASRPNRDGYTF.

This clonotype appeared a few times. The chain joins TRBV4-1 to TRBJ2-5, with unresolved D. Germline values: CDR1 MGHRA, CDR2 YSYEKL. The CDR3 is 15 residues long. Deletions cut 0 bases from V and 1 base from J, with 9 bases between. CDR3 sequence (DNA): TGCGCCAGCAGCCAAGACGGCGCGGTCCAAGAGACCCAGTACTTC. Amino acid sequence: CASSQDGAVQETQYF.